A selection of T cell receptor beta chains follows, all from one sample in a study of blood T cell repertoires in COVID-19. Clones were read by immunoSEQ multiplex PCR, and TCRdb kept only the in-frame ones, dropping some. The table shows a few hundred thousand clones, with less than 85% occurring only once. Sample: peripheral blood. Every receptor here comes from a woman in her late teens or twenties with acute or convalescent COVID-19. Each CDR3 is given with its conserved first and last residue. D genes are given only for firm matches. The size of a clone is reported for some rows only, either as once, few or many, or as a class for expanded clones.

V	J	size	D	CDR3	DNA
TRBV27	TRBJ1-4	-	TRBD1	CASKRTGGVSTNEKLFF	TGTGCCAGCAAACGGACAGGGGGCGTGTCGACTAATGAAAAACTGTTTTTT
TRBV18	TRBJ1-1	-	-	CASSPGEGHTEAFF	TGTGCCAGCTCACCAGGGGAGGGTCACACTGAAGCTTTCTTT
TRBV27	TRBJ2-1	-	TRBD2	CATVAGGNYNEQFF	TGTGCCACTGTAGCGGGAGGTAATTACAATGAGCAGTTCTTC
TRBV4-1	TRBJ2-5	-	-	CASSQGDYQETQYF	TGCGCCAGCAGCCAGGGGGACTACCAAGAGACCCAGTACTTC
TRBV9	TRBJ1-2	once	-	CASSPRGNTATNYGYTF	TGTGCCAGCAGCCCGCGGGGGAATACGGCTACTAACTATGGCTACACCTTC
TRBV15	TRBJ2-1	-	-	CATSRGQDEQFF	TGTGCCACCAGCAGAGGGCAGGATGAGCAGTTCTTC
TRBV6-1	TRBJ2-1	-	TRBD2	CASSERPGLMFYNEQFF	TGTGCCAGCAGTGAGAGACCGGGACTAATGTTCTACAATGAGCAGTTCTTC
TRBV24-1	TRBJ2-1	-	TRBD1	CATSDPRTGTFNEQFF	TGTGCCACCAGTGATCCGAGGACAGGTACTTTCAATGAGCAGTTCTTC
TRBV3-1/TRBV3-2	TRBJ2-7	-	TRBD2	CASSLAGLRHEQYF	TGTGCCAGCAGCCTAGCGGGCCTGCGCCACGAGCAGTACTTC
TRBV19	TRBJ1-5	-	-	CASSTHREGNQPQHF	TGTGCCAGTAGTACACACAGGGAGGGTAATCAGCCCCAGCATTTT
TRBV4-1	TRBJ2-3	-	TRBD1	CASSRPDRGGTQYF	TGCGCCAGCAGCCGCCCGGACAGGGGAGGTACGCAGTATTTT
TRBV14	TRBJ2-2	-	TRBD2	CASSPLLAGETGELFF	TGTGCCAGCAGCCCCTTACTAGCGGGAGAAACCGGGGAGCTGTTTTTT
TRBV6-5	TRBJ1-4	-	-	CASSNRGGANEKLFF	TGTGCCAGCAGCAACCGGGGTGGGGCTAATGAAAAACTGTTTTTT
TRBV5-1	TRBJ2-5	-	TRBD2	CASSLVAGDETQYF	TGCGCCAGCAGCTTGGTAGCGGGGGATGAGACCCAGTACTTC
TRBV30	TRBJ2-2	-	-	CAWSVGRGTGELFF	TGTGCCTGGAGTGTAGGAAGAGGTACCGGGGAGCTGTTTTTT
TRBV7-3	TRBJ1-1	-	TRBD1	CASSRPGTGMNTEAFF	TGTGCCAGCAGCCGACCCGGGACAGGGATGAACACTGAAGCTTTCTTT
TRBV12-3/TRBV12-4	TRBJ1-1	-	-	CASTTLWAEAFF	TGTGCCAGCACAACACTTTGGGCCGAAGCTTTCTTT
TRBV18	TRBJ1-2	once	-	CVLFGEVLYGYTF	TGTGTTCTGTTCGGGGAAGTACTTTATGGCTACACCTTC
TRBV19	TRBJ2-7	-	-	CASSIEGDSYEQYF	TGTGCCAGTAGTATCGAAGGGGACTCCTACGAGCAGTACTTC
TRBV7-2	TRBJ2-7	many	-	CASSARWGTTSSYEQYF	TGTGCCAGCAGCGCAAGATGGGGGACAACTAGCTCCTACGAGCAGTACTTC
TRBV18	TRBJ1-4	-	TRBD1	CASSPPGQGNEKLFF	TGTGCCAGCTCACCTCCGGGACAGGGTAATGAAAAACTGTTTTTT
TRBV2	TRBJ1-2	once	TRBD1	CATQTGGWSYGYTF	TGTGCCACACAAACAGGGGGCTGGAGCTATGGCTACACCTTC
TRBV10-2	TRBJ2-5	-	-	CASAGSETQYF	TGCGCCAGCGCAGGGTCAGAGACCCAGTACTTC
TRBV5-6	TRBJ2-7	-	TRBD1	CASSWDREGYEQYF	TGTGCCAGCAGCTGGGACAGGGAAGGATACGAGCAGTACTTC
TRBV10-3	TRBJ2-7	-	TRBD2	CAISEILAGTHEQYF	TGTGCCATCAGTGAGATATTAGCGGGGACGCACGAGCAGTACTTC
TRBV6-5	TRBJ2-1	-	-	CASSYIGEWFF	TGTGCCAGCAGTTACATAGGAGAGTGGTTCTTC
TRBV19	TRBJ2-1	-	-	CASLDPEGEEQFF	TGTGCCAGCCTCGACCCCGAGGGGGAGGAGCAGTTCTTC
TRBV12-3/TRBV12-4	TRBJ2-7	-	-	CASSLGGRGQYF	TGTGCCAGCAGTTTAGGAGGAAGGGGGCAGTACTTC
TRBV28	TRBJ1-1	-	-	CASSTGGTELEAFF	TGTGCCAGCAGTACCGGGGGAACTGAGTTAGAAGCTTTCTTT
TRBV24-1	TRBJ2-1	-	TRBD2	CATSDLGSGRDNEQFF	TGTGCCACCAGTGATTTGGGTAGCGGGAGGGACAATGAGCAGTTCTTC
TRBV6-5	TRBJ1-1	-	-	CASSYSGRGNTEAFF	TGTGCCAGCAGTTACTCGGGCAGGGGAAACACTGAAGCTTTCTTT
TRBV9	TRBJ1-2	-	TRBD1	CASSAGQGNYGYTF	TGTGCCAGCAGCGCCGGACAGGGTAACTATGGCTACACCTTC
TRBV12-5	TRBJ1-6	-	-	CASGLASPNSPLHF	TGTGCTAGTGGTTTGGCTAGCCCCAATTCACCCCTCCACTTT
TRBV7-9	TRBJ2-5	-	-	CASSLDSGVTQYF	TGTGCCAGCAGCCTGGACTCCGGGGTGACCCAGTACTTC
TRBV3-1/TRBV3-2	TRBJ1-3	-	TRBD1	CASSRDRSSGNTIYF	TGTGCCAGCAGCCGGGACAGGAGCTCTGGAAACACCATATATTTT
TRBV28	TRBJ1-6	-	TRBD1	CASRDRAYSYNSPLHF	TGTGCCAGCAGAGACAGGGCCTACTCCTATAATTCACCCCTCCACTTT
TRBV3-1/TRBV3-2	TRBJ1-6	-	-	CASSQESIDNSPLHF	TGTGCCAGCAGCCAAGAAAGCATTGATAATTCACCCCTCCACTTT
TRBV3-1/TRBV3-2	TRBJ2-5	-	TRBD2	CASSQVTSGGAWETQYF	TGTGCCAGCAGCCAAGTGACTAGCGGGGGGGCCTGGGAGACCCAGTACTTC
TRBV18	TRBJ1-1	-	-	CASQTSLDTEAFF	TGTGCCAGCCAAACTAGCCTTGACACTGAAGCTTTCTTT
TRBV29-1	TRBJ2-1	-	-	CSVGPGRSYNEQFF	TGCAGCGTTGGGCCAGGCCGTAGTTACAATGAGCAGTTCTTC
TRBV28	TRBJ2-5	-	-	CASLFNGVGGETQYF	TGTGCCAGCCTATTTAACGGGGTGGGTGGAGAGACCCAGTACTTC
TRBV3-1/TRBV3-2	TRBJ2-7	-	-	CASSPLDSSYEQYF	TGTGCCAGCAGCCCGCTGGACAGCTCCTACGAGCAGTACTTC
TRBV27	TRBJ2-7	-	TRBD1	CASSLVDRVGYEQYF	TGTGCCAGCAGTTTGGTGGACAGGGTTGGCTACGAGCAGTACTTC
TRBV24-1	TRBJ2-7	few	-	CAINDGISEQYF	TGTGCCATTAATGACGGGATTTCCGAGCAGTACTTC
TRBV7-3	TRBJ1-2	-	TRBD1	CASSLGQGSYGYTF	TGTGCCAGCAGCCTGGGACAGGGGAGCTATGGCTACACCTTC
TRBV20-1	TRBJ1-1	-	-	CSAPRGDLAFF	TGCAGTGCTCCTCGGGGGGACTTGGCTTTCTTT
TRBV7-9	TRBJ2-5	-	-	CASSSTGNQETQYF	TGTGCCAGCAGCTCCACAGGGAACCAAGAGACCCAGTACTTC
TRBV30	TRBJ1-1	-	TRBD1	CAGGTGGMNTEAFF	TGTGCCGGGGGGACAGGGGGAATGAACACTGAAGCTTTCTTT
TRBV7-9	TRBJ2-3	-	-	CASSLGADTQYF	TGTGCCAGCAGCTTAGGAGCAGATACGCAGTATTTT
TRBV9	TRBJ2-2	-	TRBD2	CASSSRTSTGELFF	TGTGCCAGCAGCTCACGGACTAGCACCGGGGAGCTGTTTTTT
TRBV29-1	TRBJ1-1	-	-	CSVESGPGNTEAFF	TGCAGCGTTGAATCGGGTCCCGGGAACACTGAAGCTTTCTTT
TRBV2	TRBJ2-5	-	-	CASSVAVQETQYF	TGTGCCAGCAGTGTTGCAGTACAAGAGACCCAGTACTTC
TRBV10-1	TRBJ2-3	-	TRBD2	CASSESGLAGGDTQYF	TGCGCCAGCAGTGAGTCGGGACTAGCGGGAGGAGATACGCAGTATTTT